This T cell receptor beta chain was recorded in a study of CXCR3-negative and CXCR3-positive naive CD8 T cells. Overall study context: There were 120 million to 150 million TRB reads altogether, and each library had about 1.5 +/- 0.3 million of them.

Researchers reported sorting every CD8+ T cell subset in triplicate, 300,000 cells per sort. Those CD8+ T cells considered naive were CD45RO-CCR7+CD27+CD95-. Findings of the study overall: Comparison of naive CXCR3-negative and CXCR3-positive cells revealed similar TRBV-TRBJ usage, while memory cells differed. CXCR3-negative naive cells had less hydrophobic TRB CDR3s than did CXCR3-positive naive cells.

With UMI labels, 5' RACE was used to prepare the TRB cDNA libraries. TCRdb reprocessed the 5' RACE reads and stores each CDR3 protein as one record, lacking DNA. Recorded here are roughly 65,000 distinct CDR3 sequences; the top ten clones represent about 0.68%. Germline V gives CDR1 SNHLY, CDR2 FYNNEI. CDR3 length: 11 residues. Comment on this clonotype: Antigen specificity is unknown.

The clonotype comes from a human donor in good health. Some clones in this sample may be carry-over from other donors' samples. The chain uses TRBV2 and TRBJ2-1; no DNA is available, so the TRBD1 call from TCRdb remains unchecked. Material for sequencing was naive CXCR3+ CD8+ T cells from blood. The subset: CD45RO-CCR7+CD27+CD95- naive CD8+ T cells expressing CXCR3 (TNR3+). The CDR3 sequence is CASRGVGGQFF.